This entry lists 29 T cell receptor beta chains sequenced from one sample in a study of blood T cell repertoires in COVID-19. Data came from immunoSEQ multiplex PCR; TCRdb stores just in-frame clones and leaves some out. The table lists fewer than 350,000 clones, 86% of them singletons. The material sequenced was PBMCs or T cells enriched from blood (not recorded which). These receptors originate from a woman aged 35 to 49 with acute COVID-19.

The chain is built from TRBV7-9 and TRBJ1-1; TRBD1 agrees at 7 bases. Losses at the gene ends were 5 bases for V and 1 base for J; bases not matched to a gene: 7. The CDR3 consists of 15 residues. In germline, CDR1 is SEHNR, CDR2 FQNEAQ (reference sequence). CDR3 in DNA: TGTGCCAGCAGCCAAAGACAGGGTAGGAACACTGAAGCTTTCTTT. Translated, it gives CASSQRQGRNTEAFF.

The chain links TRBV5-1 to TRBJ2-3, with 10 bases that match TRBD1. The CDR3 runs to 16 residues. Germline V lookup: CDR1 SGHRS, CDR2 YFSETQ. J was trimmed by 4 bases and V by 0 bases; bases with no gene match: 5. The CDR3 nucleotides are TGCGCCAGCAGCTTGGAGACAGGGGGCGGATCAGATACGCAGTATTTT. Translation: CASSLETGGGSDTQYF. The full variable domain, completed using reference TRBV5-1 and TRBJ2-3, is KAGVTQTPRYLIKTRGQQVTLSCSPISGHRSVSWYQQTPGQGLQFLFEYFSETQRNKGNFPGRFSGRQFSNSRSEMNVSTLELGDSALYLCASSLETGGGSDTQYFGPGTRLTVL.

The genes are TRBV9 and TRBJ2-1; 12 bases are shared with TRBD2. CDR3 length: 15 residues. V lost 0 bases to trimming and J lost 8 bases; unmatched junction nucleotides: 3. Germline values: CDR1 SGDLS, CDR2 YYNGEE. Here the CDR3 reads CASSVGGLAGHEQFF. The CDR3 nucleotides read TGTGCCAGCAGCGTAGGTGGACTAGCGGGACATGAGCAGTTCTTC.

This chain uses TRBV9 with TRBJ2-5; weak D call: TRBD1 (5 bases). The CDR3 loop spans 15 amino acids. The germline gives CDR1 SGDLS, CDR2 YYNGEE. V was pared by 0 bases and J by 5 bases, with 14 bases between. CDR3 coding DNA: TGTGCCAGCAGCGTAGGGCTCCCCAACAGGGAGACCCAGTACTTC. It encodes CASSVGLPNRETQYF.

V gene TRBV7-2 combines with J gene TRBJ2-7, with D tentatively TRBD1 (5 bases). Germline V CDR1 and CDR2: SGHTA, FQGNSA. The length of the CDR3 is 16 residues. V was cut by 0 bases and J by 2 bases, with 14 bases left in between. CDR3 nucleotide sequence: TGTGCCAGCAGCTTAGCGACAGACAGTGGGGCCTACGAGCAGTACTTC. This gives the protein CASSLATDSGAYEQYF.

The V and J genes are TRBV28 and TRBJ1-6, with D possibly being TRBD1 (5 bases). This CDR3 contains 16 residues. Trimming removed 5 bases at V and 12 bases at J, with 23 bases between. Germline values: CDR1 MDHEN, CDR2 SYDVKM. CDR3 in amino acids: CASSPLGVWGGEPLHF. CDR3 sequence (DNA): TGTGCCAGCAGTCCCCTTGGGGTATGGGGAGGGGAACCCCTCCACTTT.

The chain combines TRBV7-2 with TRBJ1-4, with 10 positions matching TRBD1. Looked up from germline, CDR1 is SGHTA and CDR2 is FQGNSA. This CDR3 has 15 amino acids. V was clipped by 6 bases and J by 10 bases; unmatched bases: 11. The CDR3, as DNA: TGTGCCAGCAGGCAGACAGGGGGCTCAGGGGGAAAACTGTTTTTT. Its protein is CASRQTGGSGGKLFF. Together with reference TRBV7-2 and TRBJ1-4, the CDR3 gives the full variable domain: GAGVSQSPSNKVTEKGKDVELRCDPISGHTALYWYRQSLGQGLEFLIYFQGNSAPDKSGLPSDRFSAERTGGSVSTLTIQRTQQEDSAVYLCASRQTGGSGGKLFFGSGTQLSVL.

The chain has TRBV24-1 and TRBJ2-3; D remains unclear. Germline-derived CDR1 and CDR2 are KGHDR and SFDVKD. Trimming took 3 bases from V and 0 from J, leaving 15 bases between them. The CDR3 covers 17 residues. The CDR3 sequence: CATSDPALGSSTDTQYF. In DNA, the CDR3 is TGTGCCACCAGTGATCCCGCGCTAGGAAGCAGCACAGATACGCAGTATTTT.

This clone was counted once. The rearrangement links TRBV5-4 to TRBJ1-3; TRBD1 is a possible D gene (5 bases). Germline V gives CDR1 SGHNT, CDR2 YYREEE (reference sequence). The CDR3 contains 14 residues. V shed 1 base and J shed 4 bases, with 9 bases lying between them. In nucleotides, the CDR3 is TGTGCCAGCAGCTTGAAGGGGTCGGGAAACACCATATATTTT. Amino acids: CASSLKGSGNTIYF.

This chain uses TRBV5-6 with TRBJ2-3; 8 bases fit TRBD2. Germline V lookup: CDR1 SGHDT, CDR2 YYEEEE. CDR3 length: 15 residues. The trim removed 4 bases at V and 2 bases at J, leaving 6 bases unmatched. The CDR3 DNA follows: TGTGCCAGCAGCGGACTACTAGCGGCCACAGATACGCAGTATTTT. Translating it yields CASSGLLAATDTQYF.

This clone was seen repeatedly, ten times or more. The chain's CDR3 is CASSVLGQNPTEAFF. DNA for the CDR3: TGTGCCAGCAGCGTCCTTGGACAGAATCCCACTGAAGCTTTCTTT. The chain couples TRBV3-1 (or the pseudogene TRBV3-2) to TRBJ1-1; D is possibly TRBD1 (6 bases). V gave up 5 bases and J gave up 4 bases, with 17 bases separating them. The CDR3 covers 15 residues. The germline gives CDR1 LGHDT, CDR2 YNNKEL (reference sequence).

In its sample, this clone was seen once. The chain joins TRBV6-2 or TRBV6-3 to TRBJ2-2, with a tentative D call TRBD2 (6 bases). Germline assignment: CDR1 MNHEY and CDR2 SVGEGT. V was pared by 2 bases and J by 1 base, with 8 bases between. CDR3 length: 15 residues. Here the CDR3 reads CASSYAGWNTGELFF. The CDR3 nucleotides read TGTGCCAGCAGTTACGCGGGGTGGAACACCGGGGAGCTGTTTTTT.

The chain recombines TRBV28 with TRBJ2-5; the match to TRBD2 covers 13 bases. The junction had 6 bases not matched to a gene; V was cut back by 5 bases and J by 3 bases. The CDR3 covers 16 residues. Germline V gene data show CDR1 as MDHEN and CDR2 as SYDVKM. The CDR3 sequence: CASSPHTSGREETQYF. In DNA, the CDR3 is TGTGCCAGCAGTCCCCATACTAGCGGGAGGGAAGAGACCCAGTACTTC. Combining the CDR3 with reference TRBV28 and TRBJ2-5 gives the whole variable domain DVKVTQSSRYLVKRTGEKVFLECVQDMDHENMFWYRQDPGLGLRLIYFSYDVKMKEKGDIPEGYSVSREKKERFSLILESASTNQTSMYLCASSPHTSGREETQYFGPGTRLLVL.

The chain carries TRBV18 and TRBJ2-7; weak D call: TRBD2 (6 bases). Germline lookup yields CDR1 KGHSH and CDR2 LQKENI. The CDR3 loop spans 13 amino acids. Trimming pared 1 base from V and 5 bases from J, leaving 9 bases between. The CDR3 region is CASSPQGGNEQYF. DNA of the CDR3: TGTGCCAGCTCACCACAGGGCGGGAACGAGCAGTACTTC.

Note on this clone: The sample holds other DNA sequences that translate to the same CDR3. J is TRBJ1-3 and V is TRBV6-5; 7 positions agree with TRBD1. Trimming took 5 bases from V and 1 from J; bases not matched to a gene: 2. The germline gives CDR1 MNHEY, CDR2 SVGAGI. CDR3 size: 14 residues. The CDR3: CASSRQGSGNTIYF. In nucleotides, the CDR3 is TGTGCCAGCAGTCGACAGGGATCTGGAAACACCATATATTTT.

The CDR3 nucleotides are TGTGCCAGCAGCGACCTAGACAGGGACGAGCAGTACTTC. Amino acid sequence: CASSDLDRDEQYF. V usage is TRBV6-5 and J usage is TRBJ2-7, with TRBD1 identical over 7 bases. The CDR3 has 13 amino acids. CDR1 is MNHEY and CDR2 is SVGAGI in the germline V gene. V trimming: 6 bases; J trimming: 5 bases; junction bases outside the gene matches: 7.

The rearrangement uses TRBV2 and TRBJ1-1; D ambiguous. V was cut by 0 bases and J by 3 bases, with 8 bases left in between. Germline CDR1 and CDR2: SNHLY and FYNNEI. The CDR3 is 14 amino acids. CDR3 nucleotide sequence: TGTGCCAGCAGTGAAGCACGGCAGGACACTGAAGCTTTCTTT. Translating it yields CASSEARQDTEAFF. Combining the CDR3 with reference TRBV2 and TRBJ1-1 gives the whole variable domain EPEVTQTPSHQVTQMGQEVILRCVPISNHLYFYWYRQILGQKVEFLVSFYNNEISEKSEIFDDQFSVERPDGSNFTLKIRSTKLEDSAMYFCASSEARQDTEAFFGQGTRLTVV.

This chain connects TRBV21-1 to TRBJ1-3; whether TRBD1, the table's D call, matches the DNA was not checked. TRBV21-1 is designated a pseudogene. CDR3 size: 15 residues. CDR3 sequence reads: CASSSAGQFGNTIYF. Written as DNA, the CDR3 is TGTGCCAGCAGCTCCGCTGGACAGTTTGGAAACACCATATATTTT.

The V call is TRBV4-3, the J call TRBJ2-1, with D unresolved. The CDR3 runs 13 residues. V was clipped by 0 bases and J by 4 bases, with 4 bases between them. CDR1 and CDR2 from the germline V gene are LGHNA and YSLEER. The CDR3 DNA sequence: TGCGCCAGCAGCCAAGATTCGTACAATGAGCAGTTCTTC. Translation gives CASSQDSYNEQFF.

The V and J genes are TRBV19 and TRBJ2-7; D is possibly TRBD1 (6 bases). CDR3 length: 12 amino acids. Germline V gene sequence: CDR1 LNHDA, CDR2 SQIVND (reference sequence). Trimming shortened V by 10 bases and J by 7 bases, and 17 bases separated the two germline ends. CDR3 sequence: CATAQGTGEQYF. Written as DNA, the CDR3 is TGTGCCACCGCACAGGGAACCGGTGAGCAGTACTTC.

In regard to this clone: Other DNA sequences of this sample code for an identical CDR3. The genes are TRBV28 and TRBJ2-7; D might be TRBD1 (5 bases). CDR1 MDHEN and CDR2 SYDVKM come from the germline V gene. V lost 6 bases and J lost 0, with 9 bases in between. The CDR3 totals 13 residues. CDR3 region: CASRDSSSYEQYF. CDR3 in DNA: TGTGCCAGCAGAGACAGTAGCTCCTACGAGCAGTACTTC.

This CDR3 reads CASSFLRDRVNQPQHF. The DNA for the CDR3 is TGTGCCAGCAGCTTCCTACGTGACAGGGTAAATCAGCCCCAGCATTTT. The gene calls are TRBV5-4 and TRBJ1-5, with 7 bases that match TRBD1. The CDR3 is 16 amino acids. Trimming at V came to 2 bases and at J to 4 bases, leaving 9 bases not matched to a gene. Germline loops: CDR1 SGHNT, CDR2 YYREEE (reference sequence).

This rearrangement joins TRBV11-2 to TRBJ2-5; no clear D gene. Germline V gene lookup returns CDR1 SGHAT and CDR2 FQNNGV. The CDR3 runs 14 residues. With 1 base removed from V and 5 bases from J, the gap between germline ends came to 11 bases. The CDR3 nucleotides read TGTGCCAGCAGCTTAGTAAAATTGTCGGAGACCCAGTACTTC. Its protein is CASSLVKLSETQYF. The full variable domain, with the rest looked up from reference TRBV11-2 and TRBJ2-5, is EAGVAQSPRYKIIEKRQSVAFWCNPISGHATLYWYQQILGQGPKLLIQFQNNGVVDDSQLPKDRFSAERLKGVDSTLKIQPAKLEDSAVYLCASSLVKLSETQYFGPGTRLLVL.

The count of this clone is one. This chain links TRBV2 with TRBJ1-5; 7 bases map to TRBD1. The germline gives CDR1 SNHLY, CDR2 FYNNEI. The V and J ends lost 5 bases and 0 bases, in that order; junction bases with no gene match: 10. CDR3 length equals 17 residues. The CDR3 loop is CASSIYLQGNSNQPQHF. CDR3 nucleotides: TGTGCCAGCAGTATCTATTTACAGGGGAATAGCAATCAGCCCCAGCATTTT.

CDR3 region: CASSIRGTGQTGTGELFF. For the CDR3, the DNA is TGTGCCAGCAGCATCCGAGGGACAGGCCAAACAGGAACCGGGGAGCTGTTTTTT. The V call is TRBV7-3, the J call TRBJ2-2; TRBD1 matches at 8 bases. This CDR3 is built from 18 residues. The germline gives CDR1 SGHTA, CDR2 FQGTGA. Germline trimming cut 5 bases from V and 5 bases from J; bases unmatched to any gene: 16.

The chain carries TRBV5-1 and TRBJ2-1; 11 nucleotides line up with TRBD2. The CDR3 extends over 16 amino acids. CDR1 is SGHRS, CDR2 YFSETQ, per germline. V was clipped by 3 bases and J by 5 bases; unmatched bases: 7. DNA for the CDR3: TGCGCCAGCAGCTATACCGGGACTAGCGGAAACAATGAGCAGTTCTTC. Translated: CASSYTGTSGNNEQFF.

The genes are TRBV28 and TRBJ1-2; D is unclear. The CDR3 loop spans 15 amino acids. Trimming shortened V by 2 bases and J by 7 bases, and 17 bases separated the two germline ends. Germline assignment: CDR1 MDHEN and CDR2 SYDVKM. In nucleotides, the CDR3 is TGTGCCAGCAGTTTAATAACCGACCACTATGGTGGCTACACCTTC. Amino acid sequence: CASSLITDHYGGYTF.

This chain uses TRBV18 with TRBJ1-2; 9 nucleotides line up with TRBD1. This CDR3 spans 15 amino acids. Germline CDR1 reads KGHSH; CDR2 reads LQKENI. Trimming at V came to 3 bases and at J to 5 bases, leaving 7 bases not matched to a gene. CDR3 loop: CASSPGGQGLYGYTF. CDR3 nucleotides: TGTGCCAGCTCACCGGGAGGACAGGGGCTTTATGGCTACACCTTC.

This clone came up a few times. The chain carries TRBV28 and TRBJ2-7; TRBD2 matches 10 bases. The J segment lost 3 bases and the V segment lost 4 bases, leaving 21 bases of the junction unmatched. From germline, CDR1 is MDHEN and CDR2 SYDVKM. The CDR3 covers 20 residues. The CDR3, as DNA: TGTGCCAGCAGTTCCAAACCCATCACTAGCGGGGACAGGACGAGCTACGAGCAGTACTTC. As protein: CASSSKPITSGDRTSYEQYF.